One sample yielded the 14 T cell receptor beta chains listed below, sequenced in a study of T cell responses to AZD1222 COVID-19 vaccine. The method was immunoSEQ multiplex PCR; TCRdb's version includes in-frame clones alone and lacks a portion of them. Counted here are tens of thousands of clones, more than 70% occurring once; the ten biggest clones make up about 12%. Sequencing was performed on peripheral blood, taken on day 0 of AZD1222 vaccination. All receptors derive from an adult in good health.

A few counts support this clone. The chain is built from TRBV7-9 and TRBJ1-1; no definite D call. The germline CDR1 and CDR2 sequences are SEHNR and FQNEAQ (reference sequence). Deletions cut 5 bases from V and 5 bases from J, with 12 bases between. CDR3 length equals 13 residues. CDR3 nucleotide sequence: TGTGCCAGCAGCCCCCACGAGCCGACTGAAGCTTTCTTT. It encodes CASSPHEPTEAFF.

The chain recombines TRBV5-4 with TRBJ2-2; D might be TRBD1 or TRBD2, each matching 6 bases. This CDR3 contains 15 residues. CDR1 SGHNT and CDR2 YYREEE come from the germline V gene (reference sequence). V was cut by 4 bases and J by 2 bases, with 12 bases left in between. In DNA form, the CDR3 reads TGTGCCAGCAGCCGGGGGCAGGGTAACACCGGGGAGCTGTTTTTT. It codes for CASSRGQGNTGELFF.

The chain couples TRBV13 to TRBJ1-2; TRBD1 might be the D (6 bases). Trimming took off 3 bases at V and 6 bases at J, with 20 bases between the two ends. In germline, CDR1 is PRHDT, CDR2 FYEKMQ (reference sequence). This CDR3 has 16 residues. CDR3 loop: CASSLARGGRSHGYTF. The CDR3, as DNA: TGTGCCAGCAGCTTGGCCCGCGGGGGGCGTTCTCATGGCTACACCTTC.

The chain recombines TRBV5-3 with TRBJ2-1, with a weak D call TRBD2 (6 bases). TRBV5-3 is reported as an ORF; its role is uncertain. This CDR3 spans 17 amino acids. Trimming left V 3 bases short and J 0 bases short, with 16 bases between. The CDR3 sequence: CARSSSGPSSSYNEQFF. The CDR3 nucleotides are TGTGCCAGAAGCTCAAGCGGGCCGTCGAGCTCCTACAATGAGCAGTTCTTC.

The rearrangement links TRBV7-2 to TRBJ2-7, with 8 bases aligning to TRBD1. J gave up 10 bases and V 2 bases, and 13 bases lay outside the gene matches. The germline V gene has CDR1 SGHTA and CDR2 FQGNSA. The CDR3 consists of 15 residues. Written as DNA, the CDR3 is TGTGCCAGCAGCTTACGATCCGCCGGGACAGGCTACCAGTACTTC. Its translation is CASSLRSAGTGYQYF.

The V call is TRBV4-1, the J call TRBJ1-1; D is possibly TRBD1 (5 bases). The germline CDR1 and CDR2 sequences are MGHRA and YSYEKL. The CDR3 contains 14 residues. V lost 6 bases and J 2 bases, leaving 13 bases between the germline ends. CDR3 DNA: TGCGCCAGCAGTCTTTGGGGGAGTAACACTGAAGCTTTCTTT. Translation: CASSLWGSNTEAFF.

This rearrangement joins TRBV7-8 to TRBJ2-5, with D perhaps matching TRBD1 (7 bases). Trimming removed 8 bases from V and 4 bases from J, with 14 bases in between. Germline CDR1 is SGHVS and CDR2 is FQNEAQ. The CDR3 loop spans 13 amino acids. CDR3 region: CASFGGGRETQYF. In nucleotides, the CDR3 is TGTGCCAGCTTTGGAGGGGGCAGAGAGACCCAGTACTTC.

This chain connects TRBV9 to TRBJ1-1; 7 bases are shared with TRBD1. Germline CDR1 and CDR2: SGDLS and YYNGEE. The J segment lost 1 base and the V segment lost 4 bases, leaving 4 bases of the junction unmatched. There are 14 residues in the CDR3. DNA for the CDR3: TGTGCCAGCAGCCAGACAGGGTCGAACACTGAAGCTTTCTTT. Translating it yields CASSQTGSNTEAFF.

The chain couples TRBV4-1 to TRBJ1-2, with D perhaps TRBD1 (6 bases). Germline V CDR1 and CDR2: MGHRA, YSYEKL. Trimming pared 4 bases from V and 4 bases from J, leaving 16 bases between. This CDR3 is built from 15 residues. The CDR3 nucleotides read TGCGCCAGCAGCCCTACAGGGTTGTTGAGCTATGGCTACACCTTC. Its protein product is CASSPTGLLSYGYTF.

The chain combines TRBV7-6 with TRBJ2-1, with D tentatively TRBD1 (7 bases). Trimming removed 2 bases from V and 4 bases from J, with 33 bases in between. CDR1 and CDR2 (germline): SGHVS, FNYEAQ. This CDR3 spans 22 amino acids. CDR3 region: CASSLRVSQGGGTLGAYNEQFF. CDR3 coding DNA: TGTGCCAGCAGCTTACGCGTATCCCAGGGGGGCGGGACCCTTGGAGCATACAATGAGCAGTTCTTC.

V and J are TRBV2 and TRBJ2-2, with D hard to call. Germline V CDR1 and CDR2: SNHLY, FYNNEI. This CDR3 has 15 residues. V lost 6 bases, J lost 2 bases, and 13 bases lay in between. The CDR3 reads CASSPFRTNTGELFF. CDR3 coding DNA: TGTGCCAGCAGCCCTTTCAGGACCAACACCGGGGAGCTGTTTTTT. Supplemented by reference TRBV2 and TRBJ2-2, the full variable domain reads EPEVTQTPSHQVTQMGQEVILRCVPISNHLYFYWYRQILGQKVEFLVSFYNNEISEKSEIFDDQFSVERPDGSNFTLKIRSTKLEDSAMYFCASSPFRTNTGELFFGEGSRLTVL.

V usage is TRBV6-5 and J usage is TRBJ2-1; 12 bases line up with TRBD2. V lost 6 bases and J lost 6; bases outside the gene matches: 6. This CDR3 spans 15 amino acids. The germline CDR1 and CDR2 sequences are MNHEY and SVGAGI. The CDR3 sequence is CASSLAGGPINEQFF. The CDR3 DNA reads TGTGCCAGCAGCCTAGCGGGGGGGCCTATCAATGAGCAGTTCTTC.

The chain employs TRBV6-2 or TRBV6-3 and TRBJ2-5; 9 bases are a match to TRBD1. Germline lookup yields CDR1 MNHEY and CDR2 SVGEGT. This CDR3 is built from 15 residues. The J segment lost 2 bases and the V segment lost 5 bases, leaving 6 bases of the junction unmatched. The DNA of the CDR3 is TGTGCCAGCAGTACCGAGACAGGGGGACAAGAGACCCAGTACTTC. It translates to CASSTETGGQETQYF.

The chain recombines TRBV28 with TRBJ1-6, with a possible D match to TRBD1 (5 bases). V shed 2 bases and J shed 10 bases, with 12 bases lying between them. This CDR3 spans 14 amino acids. Germline loops: CDR1 MDHEN, CDR2 SYDVKM. CDR3 sequence: CASSLPGVGSPLHF. The CDR3 DNA is TGTGCCAGCAGTTTACCGGGGGTTGGATCACCCCTCCACTTT.